This TCR beta chain derives from a study of T cell responses to AZD1222 COVID-19 vaccine (dated by TCRdb to the early 2020s). Study-level background: TCR sequencing covered roughly 230 trial participants: 207 given two doses of AZD1222 and approximately 26 given two doses of MenACWY control vaccine. Enrollment into the trials was organized by age into subgroups of 18-55, 56-69 and 70-plus years, and those subgroups contained around 150, 28 and 57 TCR-sequenced participants, respectively. The investigation overall reported the following: After two AZD1222 doses, spike-specific TCR breadth and depth were significantly higher than at day 0 and than in MenACWY recipients. Participants were mostly white British, with more females than males. The authors suggested clonal diversity may have been underestimated. Epitopes outside the regions mutated in the B.1.351 and B.1.1.7 variants were reportedly recognized by nearly half of the unique spike-specific TCRs. The vaccine-associated CD4 TCRs covered the entire spike protein, and the dominant responses fell in regions 160-218 and 743-854. No day 14 peak-response samples were available, so repertoires were characterized only after the peak T cell response. Conclusions about previously exposed vaccinees are limited, since just a handful of AZD1222 recipients were seropositive for SARS-CoV-2 at baseline. The 56-69-year group was small, and its depth increase did not reach significance, likely because of low power.

About this clone: Its recognized antigen is unknown. No clone much larger than this one lies a single base away; base qualities are absent.

The CDR3 regions of human TCRbeta chains were analyzed by immunosequencing. The source study handled its data this way. TCRs in the repertoires were matched against a reference library of SARS-CoV-2-specific TCRs that had been generated with the MIRA antigen-specificity platform. Breadth was defined as the fraction of unique TCRs that were SARS-CoV-2-associated. Depth was defined as the fraction of total T cells that were SARS-CoV-2-associated. Using the MIRA data, each spike-specific TCR was mapped to the spike region that the TCR reacts to and placed in a CD4 or CD8 class. Log10-transformed breadth and depth values were compared by one-way ANOVA with Sidak's multiple comparisons tests. Drawn from immuneACCESS, this table holds only the in-frame rearrangements with V and J called that TCRdb kept. Clones are partly lost; checked studies trace under half to an unresolved V gene and leave the rest unexplained. The V and J calls and clone size come from that table; D and trimming were worked out from the DNA. The sample table holds more than 120,000 clones, of which roughly 92% were seen once. Approximately 9% of the sample rests with the top ten.

The time point label corresponds to: about 28 days (+/-7) after the second vaccine dose. Because spike-specific TCR depth and breadth did not differ between the two schedules, AZD1222 recipients who got a second dose at roughly 4 weeks were pooled with those who got a second dose at roughly 12 weeks. Vaccinee samples were obtained from the UK trials COV001 and COV002, which included a single-blind randomized controlled phase 2/3 trial of AZD1222 (ChAdOx1 nCoV-19) in healthy adults. Trial participant PBMC samples were collected at day 0 and day 28 after the second dose for TCRbeta chain sequencing. The material sequenced was peripheral blood, taken 28 days after the second AZD1222 dose. The sequence was collected from an adult who received the AZD1222 COVID-19 vaccine.

The CDR3: CASSSGLSNQPQHF. The bases are TGTGCCAGCAGCTCGGGACTCAGCAATCAGCCCCAGCATTTT. Recombination connected TRBV27 to TRBJ1-5; TRBD1 might be the D gene, on 5 matching bases. The CDR1 and CDR2 encoded by the germline V gene (reference sequence) are MNHEY and SMNVEV. Relative to germline, V is 6 bases shorter and J is 1 base shorter, with 10 bases between their ends. From cysteine to phenylalanine, the CDR3 is 14 amino acids long. Here the CDR3 DNA is all that survives: 42 bases in frame from base 1.